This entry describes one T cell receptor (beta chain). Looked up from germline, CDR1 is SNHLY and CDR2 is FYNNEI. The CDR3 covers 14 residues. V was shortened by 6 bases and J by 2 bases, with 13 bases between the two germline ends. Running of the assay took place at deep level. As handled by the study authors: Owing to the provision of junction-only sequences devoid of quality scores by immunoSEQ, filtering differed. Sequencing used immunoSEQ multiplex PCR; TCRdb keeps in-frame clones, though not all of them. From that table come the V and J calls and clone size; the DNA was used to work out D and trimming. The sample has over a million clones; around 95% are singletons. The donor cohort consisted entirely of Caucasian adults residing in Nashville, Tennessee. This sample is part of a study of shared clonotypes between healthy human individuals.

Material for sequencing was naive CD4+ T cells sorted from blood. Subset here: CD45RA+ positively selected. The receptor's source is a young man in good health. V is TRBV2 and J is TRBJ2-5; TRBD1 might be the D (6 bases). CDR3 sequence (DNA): TGTGCCAGCAGCAAACCCGGACAGCAAGAGACCCAGTACTTC. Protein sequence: CASSKPGQQETQYF.